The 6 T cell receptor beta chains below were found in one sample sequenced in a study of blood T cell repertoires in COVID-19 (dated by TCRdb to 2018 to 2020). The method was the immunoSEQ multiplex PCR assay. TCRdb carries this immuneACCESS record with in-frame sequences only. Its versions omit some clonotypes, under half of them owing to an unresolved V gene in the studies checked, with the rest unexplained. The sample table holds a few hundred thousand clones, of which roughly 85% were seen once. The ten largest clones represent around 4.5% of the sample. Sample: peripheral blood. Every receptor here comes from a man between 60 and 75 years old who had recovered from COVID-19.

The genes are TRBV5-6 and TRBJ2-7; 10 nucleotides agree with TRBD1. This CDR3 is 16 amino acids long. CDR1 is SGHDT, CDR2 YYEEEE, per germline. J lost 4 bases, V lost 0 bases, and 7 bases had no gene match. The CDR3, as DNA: TGTGCCAGCAGCTTGGTACTTTGGGACAGGGGTTACGAGCAGTACTTC. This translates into CASSLVLWDRGYEQYF. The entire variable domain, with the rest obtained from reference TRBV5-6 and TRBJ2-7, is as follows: DAGVTQSPTHLIKTRGQQVTLRCSPKSGHDTVSWYQQALGQGPQFIFQYYEEEERQRGNFPDRFSGHQFPNYSSELNVNALLLGDSALYLCASSLVLWDRGYEQYFGPGTRLTVT.

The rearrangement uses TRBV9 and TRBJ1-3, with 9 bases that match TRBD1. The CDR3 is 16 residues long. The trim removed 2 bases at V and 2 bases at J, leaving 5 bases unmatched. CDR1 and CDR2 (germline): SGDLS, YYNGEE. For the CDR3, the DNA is TGTGCCAGCAGCGTCACAGGGGGCGCAGCTGGAAACACCATATATTTT. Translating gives CASSVTGGAAGNTIYF.

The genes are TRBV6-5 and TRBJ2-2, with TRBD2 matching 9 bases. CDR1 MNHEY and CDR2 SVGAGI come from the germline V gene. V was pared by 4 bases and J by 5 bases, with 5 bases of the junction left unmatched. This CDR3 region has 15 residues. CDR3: CASSLLAGGTGELFF. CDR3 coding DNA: TGTGCCAGCAGTTTACTAGCGGGTGGGACCGGGGAGCTGTTTTTT.

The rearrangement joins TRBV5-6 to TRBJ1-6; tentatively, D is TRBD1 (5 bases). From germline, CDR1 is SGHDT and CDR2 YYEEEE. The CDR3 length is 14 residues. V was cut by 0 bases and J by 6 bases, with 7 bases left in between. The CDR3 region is CASSLGQINSPLHF. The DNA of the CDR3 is TGTGCCAGCAGCTTGGGACAGATTAATTCACCCCTCCACTTT.

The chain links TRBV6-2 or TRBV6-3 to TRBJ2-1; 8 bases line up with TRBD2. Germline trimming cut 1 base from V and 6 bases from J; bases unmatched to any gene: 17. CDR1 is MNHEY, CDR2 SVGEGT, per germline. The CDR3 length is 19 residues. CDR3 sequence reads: CASSYYRGSGRGQGNEQFF. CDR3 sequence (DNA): TGTGCCAGCAGTTACTACCGGGGGAGCGGGAGAGGCCAGGGCAATGAGCAGTTCTTC.

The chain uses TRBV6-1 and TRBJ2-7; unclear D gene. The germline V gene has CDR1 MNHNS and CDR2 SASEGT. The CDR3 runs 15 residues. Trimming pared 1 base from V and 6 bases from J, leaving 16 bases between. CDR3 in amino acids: CASSEVAPIGGEQYF. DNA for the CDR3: TGTGCCAGCAGTGAAGTAGCCCCCATCGGCGGCGAGCAGTACTTC.